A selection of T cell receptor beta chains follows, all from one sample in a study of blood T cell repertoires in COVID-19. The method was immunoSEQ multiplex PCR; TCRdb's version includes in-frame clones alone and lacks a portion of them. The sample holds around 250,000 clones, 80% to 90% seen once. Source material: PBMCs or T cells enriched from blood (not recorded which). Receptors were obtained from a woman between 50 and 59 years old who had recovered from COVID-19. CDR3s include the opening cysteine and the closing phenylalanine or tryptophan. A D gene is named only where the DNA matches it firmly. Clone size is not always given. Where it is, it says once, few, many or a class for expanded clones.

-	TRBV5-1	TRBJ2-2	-	TGCGCCAGCAGCTTGGATCTAAGCGGGTTTGCCGGGGAGCTGTTTTTT	CASSLDLSGFAGELFF
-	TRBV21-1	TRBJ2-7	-	TGTGCCAGCAGCAAAAGTCACCGAAGCGGGAGCTACAACGAGCAGTACTTC	CASSKSHRSGSYNEQYF
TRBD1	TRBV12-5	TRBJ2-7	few	TGTGCTAGTGGGTGGGACAGCGTCTACGAGCAGTACTTC	CASGWDSVYEQYF
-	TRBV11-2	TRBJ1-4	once	TGTGCCAGCAGCTTAGCGGCAGGGGATTTTGCAACTAATGAAAAACTGTTTTTT	CASSLAAGDFATNEKLFF
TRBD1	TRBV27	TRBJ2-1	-	TGTGCCAGCAGTCGGACAGGGATCTCCTACAATGAGCAGTTCTTC	CASSRTGISYNEQFF
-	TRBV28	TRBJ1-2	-	TGTGCCAGCATCTCCTCGGGGTCTGGCTACACCTTC	CASISSGSGYTF
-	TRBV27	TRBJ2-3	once	TGTGCCACCATAGGGGCGGAACGCTCAGATACGCAGTATTTT	CATIGAERSDTQYF
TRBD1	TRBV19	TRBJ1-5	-	TGTGCCAGTAGTAAGGACAGGGGGCCAGGCAATCAGCCCCAGCATTTT	CASSKDRGPGNQPQHF
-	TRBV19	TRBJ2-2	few	TGTGCCAGTAGCGCACGGGCAGGGCTAACCGGGGAGCTGTTTTTT	CASSARAGLTGELFF
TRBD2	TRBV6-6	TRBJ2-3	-	TGTGCCAGCAGTTACGAGGCGGGAGGGGTAGATACGCAGTATTTT	CASSYEAGGVDTQYF
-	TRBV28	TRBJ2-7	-	TGTGCCAGCAGACTCCCCGGGGTTACCTACGAGCAGTACTTC	CASRLPGVTYEQYF
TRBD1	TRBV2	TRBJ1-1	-	TGTGCCAGCAGTCGGACAGGGCTTCACATGAACACTGAAGCTTTCTTT	CASSRTGLHMNTEAFF
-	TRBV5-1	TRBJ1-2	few	TGCGCCAGCAGCTCCGGACAGAGCTATGGCTACACCTTC	CASSSGQSYGYTF
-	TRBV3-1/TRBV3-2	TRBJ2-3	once	TGTGCCAGCAGCCAGAGACAGGATTTCGCAGATACGCAGTATTTT	CASSQRQDFADTQYF
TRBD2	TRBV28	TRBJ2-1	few	TGTGCCAGCAGTTTCGGTGGCGGGAGTTTTATCTACAATGAGCAGTTCTTC	CASSFGGGSFIYNEQFF
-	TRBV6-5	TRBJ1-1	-	TGTGCCAGCAGTCCCCCAGGGGTGAACACTGAAGCTTTCTTT	CASSPPGVNTEAFF
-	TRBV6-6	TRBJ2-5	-	TGTGCCAGCAGCTCCCCATCCCAGGCAGAGACCCAGTACTTC	CASSSPSQAETQYF
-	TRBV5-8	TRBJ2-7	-	TGTGCCAGCGACACACCGGGACATTACTACGAGCAGTACTTC	CASDTPGHYYEQYF
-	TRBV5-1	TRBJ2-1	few	TGCGCCAGCAGCTTGCAATACAATGAGCAGTTCTTC	CASSLQYNEQFF
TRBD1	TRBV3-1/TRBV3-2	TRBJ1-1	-	TGTGCCAGCAGCCAACTCCAGGGGGAGACTGAAGCTTTCTTT	CASSQLQGETEAFF
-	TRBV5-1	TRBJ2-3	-	TGCGCCAGCGGGGCTGGGACGGGGAGGGATACGCAGTATTTT	CASGAGTGRDTQYF
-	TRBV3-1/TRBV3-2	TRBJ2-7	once	TGTGCCAGCAGCCCGAGGTGGGGGGACTCCTACGAGCAGTACTTC	CASSPRWGDSYEQYF
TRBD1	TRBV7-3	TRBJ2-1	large	TGTGCCAGCAGCTTAATCGCGTCAGGGGGCATCAATGAGCAGTTCTTC	CASSLIASGGINEQFF
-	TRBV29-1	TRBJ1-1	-	TGCAGCGTTGAAGTCGGGGGTGGAACTGAAGCTTTCTTT	CSVEVGGGTEAFF
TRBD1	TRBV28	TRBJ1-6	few	TGTGCCAGCAGCCCCTCCCGGGACAGGGGCCCTGGGGTCCACTTT	CASSPSRDRGPGVHF
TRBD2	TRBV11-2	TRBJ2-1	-	TGTGCCAGCAGCTTAGTAACTAGCGGGGCCTACAATGAGCAGTTCTTC	CASSLVTSGAYNEQFF
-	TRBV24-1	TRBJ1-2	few	TGTGCCACCAGTGATTTGAATCTTGACTATGGCTACACCTTC	CATSDLNLDYGYTF
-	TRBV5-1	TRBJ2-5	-	TGCGCCAGCAGCAAGGTACAGAACCAAGAGACCCAGTACTTC	CASSKVQNQETQYF
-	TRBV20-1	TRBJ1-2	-	TGCAGTCCCGGCCTTGCCGGGGGCTACACCTTC	CSPGLAGGYTF